This T cell receptor (beta chain) was found in a study of blood T cell repertoires in COVID-19. Study context: From the United States, Italy and Spain came samples of acute and convalescent COVID-19. The analysed material was cDNA or gDNA that came from T cells, B-cell-depleted T cells, or PBMCs.

In this sample, this clone turned up once. In the source study's methods: Amplification from reference gene primers served as the basis for estimated nucleated cell counts. Some clones are missing from TCRdb's copy, which holds only in-frame ones; the method was immunoSEQ multiplex PCR. V, J and clone size were drawn from that table, and D and trimming were deduced from the DNA. The table has some 22,000 clones, roughly 86% seen once. Trimming removed 1 base from V and 11 bases from J, with 9 bases in between. Germline V gives CDR1 SGHDN, CDR2 FVKESK. The length of the CDR3 is 11 residues. The receptor was derived from a human donor with active COVID-19. The donor label of this sample is uncertain. The chain employs TRBV14 and TRBJ2-7; D is possibly TRBD2 (5 bases). Material: peripheral blood. The DNA of the CDR3 is TGTGCCAGCAGCCAAGGTAGCGCGGAGTACTTC. Its translation is CASSQGSAEYF.